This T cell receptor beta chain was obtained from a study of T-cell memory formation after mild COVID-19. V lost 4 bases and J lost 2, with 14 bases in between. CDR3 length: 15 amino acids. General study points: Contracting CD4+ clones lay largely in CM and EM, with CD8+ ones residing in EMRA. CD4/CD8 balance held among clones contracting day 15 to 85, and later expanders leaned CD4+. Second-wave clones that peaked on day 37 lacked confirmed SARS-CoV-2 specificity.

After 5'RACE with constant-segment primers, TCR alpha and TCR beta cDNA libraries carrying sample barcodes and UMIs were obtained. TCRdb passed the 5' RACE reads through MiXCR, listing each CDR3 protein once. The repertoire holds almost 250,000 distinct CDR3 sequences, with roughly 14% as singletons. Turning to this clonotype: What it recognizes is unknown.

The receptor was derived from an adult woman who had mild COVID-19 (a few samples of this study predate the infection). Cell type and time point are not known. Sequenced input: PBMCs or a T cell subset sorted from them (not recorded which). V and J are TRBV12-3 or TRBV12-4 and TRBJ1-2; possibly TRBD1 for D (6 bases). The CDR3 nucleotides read TGTGCCAGCAGTTACGGGGGCCGGGTCAACTATGGCTACACCTTC. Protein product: CASSYGGRVNYGYTF.